A single sample is the source of the 16 T cell receptor beta chains below, sequenced in a study of cytomegalovirus exposure and HLA in healthy donors. The PCR was carried out with 60 Vbeta primers and 13 Jbeta primers. Some clones are missing from TCRdb's copy, which holds only in-frame ones; the method was immunoSEQ multiplex PCR. This table holds some 120,000 clones, roughly 80% found once. Sequencing was done on a sample of PBMCs. These TCRs come from a man between 25 and 39 years old in good health and CMV-seropositive.

This chain connects TRBV27 to TRBJ1-2, with D maybe TRBD1 (6 bases). V dropped 7 bases and J dropped 3 bases, with 9 bases sitting between them. Germline assignment: CDR1 MNHEY and CDR2 SMNVEV (reference sequence). The CDR3 spans 12 residues. CDR3 nucleotide sequence: TGTGCCAGCAAAGGGGGTTACTATGGCTACACCTTC. It specifies CASKGGYYGYTF.

This clone was counted once. The chain recombines TRBV4-3 with TRBJ1-2, with D hard to call. The CDR3 runs 16 residues. The germline V and J ends were trimmed by 0 bases and 2 bases, with 13 bases remaining between them. Germline lookup yields CDR1 LGHNA and CDR2 YSLEER. CDR3 amino acids: CASSQEELGQNYGYTF. The DNA for the CDR3 is TGCGCCAGCAGCCAAGAAGAACTAGGTCAGAACTATGGCTACACCTTC.

This clone came up a few times. This chain joins TRBV7-3 and TRBJ1-1; 9 bases are shared with TRBD1. CDR1 is SGHTA and CDR2 is FQGTGA in the germline V gene. V was clipped by 5 bases and J by 4 bases; unmatched bases: 2. This CDR3 is 13 amino acids long. DNA for the CDR3: TGTGCCAGCAGCGCGACAGGGGGCACTGAAGCTTTCTTT. Residues: CASSATGGTEAFF.

This sequence joins TRBV19 and TRBJ1-4; unclear D gene. Germline-derived CDR1 and CDR2 are LNHDA and SQIVND (reference sequence). V lost 5 bases and J lost 0, with 10 bases in between. The CDR3 length is 15 residues. The CDR3 DNA follows: TGTGCCAGTAGTGACCGGAGTTCAACTAATGAAAAACTGTTTTTT. This codes for CASSDRSSTNEKLFF.

The chain combines TRBV5-4 with TRBJ2-5, with D possibly being TRBD2 (6 bases). The CDR3 is 16 residues long. In germline, CDR1 is SGHNT, CDR2 YYREEE (reference sequence). Trimming pared 4 bases from V and 5 bases from J, leaving 21 bases between. This CDR3 reads CASSGNGGRARETQYF. CDR3 DNA sequence: TGTGCCAGCAGCGGGAACGGGGGAAGGGCCCGGGAGACCCAGTACTTC.

The rearrangement links TRBV4-1 to TRBJ1-2; tentatively, D is TRBD1 (5 bases). The CDR3 is 15 amino acids. V gave up 5 bases and J gave up 8 bases, with 21 bases separating them. CDR1 is MGHRA and CDR2 is YSYEKL in the germline V gene. The DNA of the CDR3 is TGCGCCAGCAGCACATGGGGTGGGGCAACGAGGGGCTACACCTTC. Its protein is CASSTWGGATRGYTF.

V usage is TRBV25-1 and J usage is TRBJ2-2, with a weak D call TRBD1 (6 bases). CDR3 length: 14 residues. Deletions cut 8 bases from V and 5 bases from J, with 15 bases between. Germline CDR1 MGHDK, CDR2 SYGVNS. DNA for the CDR3: TGTGCCAGCTCACAGACAGGTAGAACCGGGGAGCTGTTTTTT. Translation: CASSQTGRTGELFF.

This clone appeared a single time. The chain uses TRBV5-8 and TRBJ2-1, with D possibly matching TRBD2 (7 bases). Germline values: CDR1 SGHTS, CDR2 YDEGEE. There are 12 residues in the CDR3. Trimming took 4 bases from V and 10 from J, leaving 12 bases between them. CDR3 in amino acids: CASSRRGGEQFF. In DNA form, the CDR3 reads TGTGCCAGCAGCCGGAGGGGGGGGGAGCAGTTCTTC.

This clone was detected only a few times. This chain uses TRBV27 with TRBJ2-3; 7 bases map to TRBD2. The germline V gene encodes CDR1 MNHEY and CDR2 SMNVEV (reference sequence). V trimming: 5 bases; J trimming: 6 bases; junction bases outside the gene matches: 5. The CDR3 runs 13 residues. CDR3 DNA sequence: TGTGCCAGCAGTAGACGGGAGGTGGATACGCAGTATTTT. Encoded protein: CASSRREVDTQYF.

This chain joins TRBV9 and TRBJ1-2; a possible D gene is TRBD1 (5 bases). The CDR3 contains 14 residues. In germline, CDR1 is SGDLS, CDR2 YYNGEE. The V gene lost 2 bases and the J gene lost 8 bases, with 16 bases spanning the gap. The CDR3 spells CASSVRGGSQGYTF. The DNA of the CDR3 is TGTGCCAGCAGCGTGAGGGGCGGGAGCCAGGGCTACACCTTC.

The V gene is TRBV7-2, the J gene TRBJ2-2; 8 positions agree with TRBD2. Germline V gives CDR1 SGHTA, CDR2 FQGNSA. The CDR3 length is 15 residues. With V trimmed by 5 bases and J by 7 bases, 9 bases remained unmatched. Here the CDR3 reads CASSGSGSRGGELFF. The CDR3 DNA reads TGTGCCAGCAGCGGAAGCGGGAGTCGGGGCGGGGAGCTGTTTTTT.

The chain uses TRBV6-1 and TRBJ2-7; D is ambiguous. Trimming took 7 bases from V and 1 from J, leaving 11 bases between them. Germline V gives CDR1 MNHNS, CDR2 SASEGT. The CDR3 is 13 amino acids. The CDR3 DNA reads TGTGCCAGCATTTGGCATCCATCCTACGAGCAGTACTTC. It translates to CASIWHPSYEQYF.

The chain couples TRBV28 to TRBJ2-1, with 8 bases that match TRBD1. CDR3 length: 13 residues. Trimming at V came to 4 bases and at J to 7 bases, leaving 3 bases not matched to a gene. Germline V CDR1 and CDR2: MDHEN, SYDVKM. CDR3 loop: CASSWDRRNEQFF. The CDR3, as DNA: TGTGCCAGCAGTTGGGACAGGAGGAATGAGCAGTTCTTC.

This clone is a singleton in its sample. This chain links TRBV7-9 with TRBJ2-1; TRBD1 might be the D (6 bases). V was trimmed by 4 bases and J by 5 bases, leaving 9 bases between them. Germline CDR1 and CDR2: SEHNR and FQNEAQ (reference sequence). The CDR3 consists of 13 residues. The CDR3 is CASSWTANNEQFF. The DNA of the CDR3 is TGTGCCAGCAGCTGGACAGCTAACAATGAGCAGTTCTTC.

This rearrangement joins TRBV29-1 to TRBJ1-2, with 9 bases fitting TRBD1. Germline assignment: CDR1 SQVTM and CDR2 ANQGSEA. The CDR3 is 17 residues long. V was pared by 5 bases and J by 4 bases, with 17 bases of the junction left unmatched. The DNA for the CDR3 is TGCAGCGTTTACGGATTATCCGGGACAGGGCCTCCCTATGGCTACACCTTC. Translated, it gives CSVYGLSGTGPPYGYTF. Full variable domain (rest looked up from reference TRBV29-1 and TRBJ1-2): SAVISQKPSRDICQRGTSLTIQCQVDSQVTMMFWYRQQPGQSLTLIATANQGSEATYESGFVIDKFPISRPNLTFSTLTVSNMSPEDSSIYLCSVYGLSGTGPPYGYTFGSGTRLTVV.

The chain couples TRBV7-2 to TRBJ1-1; 7 bases are shared with TRBD1. Germline V gene data show CDR1 as SGHTA and CDR2 as FQGNSA. The CDR3 is 14 amino acids. Trimming cost V 2 bases and J 4 bases; bases outside gene matches: 4. This CDR3 reads CASSLTGASTEAFF. CDR3 sequence (DNA): TGTGCCAGCAGCTTAACAGGGGCGAGCACTGAAGCTTTCTTT.